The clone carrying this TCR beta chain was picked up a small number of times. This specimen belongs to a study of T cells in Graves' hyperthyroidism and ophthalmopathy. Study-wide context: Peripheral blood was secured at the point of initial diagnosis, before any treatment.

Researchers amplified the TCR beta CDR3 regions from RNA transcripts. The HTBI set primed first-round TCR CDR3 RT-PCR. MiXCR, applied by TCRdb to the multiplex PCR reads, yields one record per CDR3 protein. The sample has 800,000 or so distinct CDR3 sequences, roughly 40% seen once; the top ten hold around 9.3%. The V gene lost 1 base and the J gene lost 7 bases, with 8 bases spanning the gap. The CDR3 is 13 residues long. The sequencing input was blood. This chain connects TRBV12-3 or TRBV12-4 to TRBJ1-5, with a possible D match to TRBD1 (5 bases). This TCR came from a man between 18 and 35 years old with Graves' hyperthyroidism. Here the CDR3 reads CASSLGDGQPQHF. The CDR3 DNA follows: TGTGCCAGCAGTTTAGGGGACGGCCAGCCCCAGCATTTT.